The clone carrying this TCR beta chain was found a few times. Its antigen is unknown. The CDR3 sequence is 13 residues long. Trimming pared 1 base from V and 0 bases from J, leaving 5 bases between. CDR1 and CDR2 from the germline V gene are SGHRS and YFSETQ. The TCR library protocol was used to attach unique molecular identifiers. These identifiers were attached to individual cDNA molecules. From the 5' RACE reads, TCRdb called clonotypes with MiXCR, one entry per CDR3 protein. The data contain about 64,000 distinct CDR3 sequences, around 19% of them singletons. These data originate in a study of early T cells in non-severe SARS-CoV-2 infection. At the level of the study: Chains from this unsorted whole-blood bulk RNA could not be paired.

General observations from the study: In VDJdb matching, anti-spike CD8 responses were favored while private and CD4 specificities went missing.

The rearrangement uses TRBV5-1 and TRBJ2-7; D call uncertain. This receptor was obtained from an adult who was a healthcare worker with PCR-confirmed SARS-CoV-2 infection or an uninfected control (not recorded which). The sample here was whole blood, taken at baseline. Here the CDR3 DNA reads TGCGCCAGCAGCTTGCAGAGCTCCTACGAGCAGTACTTC. Protein sequence: CASSLQSSYEQYF.